One sample yielded the 10 T cell receptor beta chains listed below, sequenced in a study of blood T cells in healthy people across ages. The use of a sample-barcoded 5' primer and a J-beta primer mix characterized a second PCR of roughly 6 to 12 cycles. TCRdb re-analysed the 5' RACE reads in MiXCR, keeping a single row per CDR3 protein. The profile shows about 590,000 distinct CDR3 sequences, under 30% of them singletons. The material sequenced was blood. These receptors were obtained from a woman at least 80 years old in good health.

The chain has TRBV30 and TRBJ2-5, with D possibly matching TRBD2 (5 bases). Germline lookup yields CDR1 GTSNPN and CDR2 SVGIG (reference sequence). V was clipped by 1 base and J by 5 bases, with 8 bases between them. The CDR3 has 12 amino acids. CDR3 DNA sequence: TGTGCCTGGAGTGCAAGCGGCGAGACCCAGTACTTC. As protein: CAWSASGETQYF.

This clonotype was seen ten or more times. The chain employs TRBV6-1 and TRBJ2-1, with D hard to call. The CDR3 spans 13 residues. Germline CDR1 is MNHNS and CDR2 is SASEGT. V shed 3 bases and J shed 8 bases, with 11 bases lying between them. The CDR3 region is CASSEGFRDEQFF. The CDR3, as DNA: TGTGCCAGCAGTGAGGGATTTAGGGATGAGCAGTTCTTC.

V is TRBV6-5 and J is TRBJ2-7; TRBD1 matches at 8 bases. V shed 4 bases, J shed 3 bases, and the junction held 8 bases outside the gene matches. CDR3 length equals 15 residues. Germline CDR1 is MNHEY and CDR2 is SVGAGI. The CDR3 reads CASSFGDRLHYEQYV. CDR3 DNA sequence: TGTGCCAGCAGTTTCGGGGACAGGTTACACTACGAGCAGTACGTC.

This clonotype was observed many times. The V call is TRBV2, the J call TRBJ2-5; D not certain. The length of the CDR3 is 13 residues. The V end lost 8 bases, the J end lost 1 base, and 11 bases lay between the germline ends. CDR1 is SNHLY and CDR2 is FYNNEI in the germline V gene. The CDR3 loop is CASLKLVQETQYF. Here the CDR3 DNA reads TGTGCCAGCCTTAAGCTCGTCCAAGAGACCCAGTACTTC.

This clonotype was counted at least ten times. In nucleotides, the CDR3 is TGTGCCAGCAGCCCCCTTATTAGAGGAGTCGTCACCTTC. It codes for CASSPLIRGVVTF. The rearrangement links TRBV3-1 to TRBJ1-2; D gene unclear. Germline V gene data show CDR1 as LGHDT and CDR2 as YNNKEL (reference sequence). The CDR3 extends over 13 amino acids. V gave up 4 bases and J gave up 13 bases, with 19 bases separating them.

Note on this clonotype: Just one base apart from a much larger clone, this may be a read error. The chain employs TRBV5-1 and TRBJ2-1; the match to TRBD2 covers 9 bases. The V gene's germline CDR1 is SGHRS and CDR2 YFSETQ. CDR3 length: 15 amino acids. The ends lost 3 bases at V and 10 bases at J; junction bases unmatched: 11. The CDR3 is CASSSKRGVWYEQFF. For the CDR3, the DNA is TGCGCCAGCAGCTCAAAGCGGGGGGTCTGGTACGAGCAGTTCTTC.

Notes on this clonotype: This may stem from a read error, because a much larger clone lies one nucleotide away. V is TRBV6-2 or TRBV6-3 and J is TRBJ2-2; D is ambiguous. With 9 bases removed from V and 1 base from J, the gap between germline ends came to 12 bases. CDR3 length: 14 residues. CDR1 is MNHEY and CDR2 is SVGEGT in the germline V gene. CDR3 DNA sequence: TGTGCCAGTTCCTGGAAGGTGAACACCGGGGAGCTGTTTTTT. It specifies CASSWKVNTGELFF.

CDR3 in DNA: TGTGCCCGATTCAGGGCACCCGGGGAGCTGTTTTTT. Amino acid sequence: CARFRAPGELFF. This chain links TRBV30 with TRBJ2-2, with D possibly TRBD1 on 5 matching bases. This CDR3 spans 12 amino acids. V lost 8 bases and J 6 bases, leaving 13 bases between the germline ends. Germline values: CDR1 GTSNPN, CDR2 SVGIG (reference sequence). Full variable domain (outside the CDR3, taken from reference TRBV30 and TRBJ2-2): SQTIHQWPATLVQPVGSPLSLECTVEGTSNPNLYWYRQAAGRGLQLLFYSVGIGQISSEVPQNLSASRPQDRQFILSSKKLLLSDSGFYLCARFRAPGELFFGEGSRLTVL.

This clonotype was seen a handful of times. This chain links TRBV30 with TRBJ2-7; no firm D call. The germline CDR1 and CDR2 sequences are GTSNPN and SVGIG (reference sequence). Trimming removed 2 bases at V and 2 bases at J, with 13 bases between. The CDR3 has 14 amino acids. CDR3 in amino acids: CAWSKAGRAYEQYF. The CDR3 nucleotides read TGTGCCTGGAGTAAGGCAGGACGGGCCTACGAGCAGTACTTC.

This clonotype was detected ten times or more. The genes are TRBV20-1 and TRBJ2-5; TRBD2 matches at 9 bases. CDR1 DFQATT and CDR2 SNEGSKA come from the germline V gene (reference sequence). This CDR3 is 16 amino acids long. Trimming cost V 6 bases and J 5 bases; bases outside gene matches: 16. CDR3 sequence reads: CSAAPGLAGVRETQYF. The CDR3 nucleotides read TGCAGTGCAGCCCCGGGGTTAGCGGGGGTCCGGGAGACCCAGTACTTC.